A selection of T cell receptor beta chains follows, all from one sample in a study of T cell changes during pregnancy in multiple sclerosis. Repertoires were generated with immunoSEQ multiplex PCR, while TCRdb's copy carries only in-frame clones and drops some. The table includes 60,000 to 65,000 clones, roughly 92% detected once. The source material was peripheral blood, sampled in the second trimester of pregnancy. These receptor sequences come from a female donor with multiple sclerosis, enrolled in a pregnancy study. Each CDR3 is given with its conserved first and last residue. Each record gives: clone size, J gene, D gene, V gene, CDR3 protein, CDR3 DNA. A D gene is named only where the DNA matches it firmly. The listing skips clone size in some rows; elsewhere it reads once, few, many or a size class.

NA	TRBJ2-7	TRBD2	TRBV5-6	CASSVAGYEQYF	TGTGCCAGCAGCGTAGCGGGATACGAGCAGTACTTC
few	TRBJ1-1	NA	TRBV18	CASSPTQGGLMNTEAFF	TGTGCCAGCTCACCAACGCAGGGAGGTTTAATGAACACTGAAGCTTTCTTT
NA	TRBJ2-5	TRBD2	TRBV5-1	CASSTGTSGRHQETQYF	TGCGCCAGCAGCACCGGGACTAGCGGGAGGCACCAAGAGACCCAGTACTTC
NA	TRBJ2-7	NA	TRBV9	CASSPDTGDEQYF	TGTGCCAGCAGCCCTGACACGGGGGACGAGCAGTACTTC
NA	TRBJ2-7	TRBD2	TRBV7-9	CASSSPSGGYEQYF	TGTGCCAGCAGCTCCCCTAGCGGGGGCTACGAGCAGTACTTC
NA	TRBJ2-7	TRBD2	TRBV19	CASSIVTGGPIEQYF	TGTGCCAGTAGTATAGTGACGGGAGGGCCGATCGAGCAGTACTTC
NA	TRBJ1-4	TRBD1	TRBV6-1	CASSDVQGGNEKLFF	TGTGCCAGCAGTGACGTACAGGGGGGTAATGAAAAACTGTTTTTT
NA	TRBJ2-3	NA	TRBV7-9	CASTAGLTQYF	TGTGCCAGCACGGCGGGATTAACGCAGTATTTT
NA	TRBJ2-1	TRBD1	TRBV7-9	CASSPPGQSSYNEQFF	TGTGCCAGCAGCCCTCCGGGACAGAGCTCCTACAATGAGCAGTTCTTC
NA	TRBJ1-2	NA	TRBV6-1	CASTGLNGYGYTF	TGTGCCAGCACTGGACTGAATGGGTATGGCTACACCTTC
NA	TRBJ2-4	NA	TRBV6-1	CASSVDPLGKNIQYF	TGTGCCAGCAGTGTCGATCCTCTCGGGAAAAACATTCAGTACTTC
NA	TRBJ2-7	NA	TRBV11-2	CASSLMFGQYF	TGTGCCAGCAGCTTAATGTTCGGGCAGTACTTC
NA	TRBJ2-3	NA	TRBV10-2	CASKTSFPVTDTQYF	TGCGCCAGCAAGACTAGTTTCCCAGTCACAGATACGCAGTATTTT
NA	TRBJ2-7	TRBD2	TRBV2	CASSGTSGAKSYEQYF	TGTGCCAGCAGTGGGACTAGCGGGGCCAAATCCTACGAGCAGTACTTC
NA	TRBJ2-3	TRBD1	TRBV7-6	CASSFRTGSPMAQYF	TGTGCCAGCAGCTTTAGGACAGGGTCTCCAATGGCGCAGTATTTT
NA	TRBJ2-7	TRBD1	TRBV11-2	CASSLVPTGQAYEQYF	TGTGCCAGCAGCTTAGTACCCACGGGACAGGCCTACGAGCAGTACTTC
NA	TRBJ1-5	TRBD1	TRBV2	CASSADRGPGQPQHF	TGTGCCAGCAGTGCGGACAGGGGGCCTGGTCAGCCCCAGCATTTT
NA	TRBJ2-7	NA	TRBV7-8	CASSLEGARYF	TGTGCCAGCAGCTTAGAAGGGGCCAGGTACTTC
NA	TRBJ2-1	NA	TRBV4-3	CASSPTGSEDNEQFF	TGCGCCAGCAGCCCGACAGGATCAGAGGACAATGAGCAGTTCTTC
NA	TRBJ2-1	NA	TRBV10-3	CAIGDSDNEQFF	TGTGCCATAGGGGACTCCGACAATGAGCAGTTCTTC
few	TRBJ2-6	NA	TRBV6-4	CASSKDSSGANVLTF	TGTGCCAGCAGTAAAGACAGCTCTGGGGCCAACGTCCTGACTTTC
NA	TRBJ1-3	NA	TRBV5-4	CASSLGGTSGNTIYF	TGTGCCAGCAGCTTGGGCGGGACCTCTGGAAACACCATATATTTT
NA	TRBJ2-7	NA	TRBV7-7	CASSLVVPSVCEQYF	TGTGCCAGCAGCTTAGTAGTGCCTTCGGTCTGCGAGCAGTACTTC
NA	TRBJ1-2	NA	TRBV5-6	CASSLDSGGTFARGYTF	TGTGCCAGCAGCTTGGATAGTGGCGGAACATTCGCTAGGGGCTACACCTTC
once	TRBJ2-7	TRBD2	TRBV10-2	CASSPVFAGGPGEQYF	TGCGCCAGCAGTCCTGTCTTTGCGGGAGGGCCAGGGGAGCAGTACTTC